The 27 T cell receptor beta chains below come from one sample, sequenced in a study of CD8+CD57+ T cells in acquired aplastic anemia (dated by TCRdb to 2017 to 2018). Sequencing instrument: Illumina HiSeq 2000. Genomic DNA was used as template for profiling of TCR beta VDJ combinations and CDR3 sequences. TCRdb redid the processing of the public reads, applying fastp at Q25 and MiXCR, and retained in-frame beta chains. Entries are consolidated by CDR3 protein sequence, retaining the most common genes and DNA. The table for this sample lists under 250,000 distinct CDR3 sequences; around 46% of them were counted only once. The ten most abundant clones make up 7.8% of the sample. Expansion of CD8+CD57+ cells had been shown by flow cytometry in the patients chosen for sequencing. The sample comprised sorted CD4+, CD8+, or CD8+CD57+ T cells (not recorded which) from PBMCs. Receptor source: a human donor with aplastic anemia.

This clonotype occurred a few times. The chain combines TRBV15 with TRBJ1-2; 8 positions match TRBD1. V lost 3 bases, J lost 5 bases, and 2 bases stayed unmatched. Looked up from germline, CDR1 is LNHNV and CDR2 is YYDKDF (reference sequence). The CDR3 sequence is 13 residues long. The chain's CDR3 is CATSRRQGYGYTF. The CDR3 nucleotides are TGTGCCACCAGCAGGCGACAGGGGTATGGCTACACCTTC.

The genes are TRBV5-1 and TRBJ2-5; TRBD2 aligns across 12 bases. The junction had 8 bases not matched to a gene; V was cut back by 5 bases and J by 3 bases. The CDR3 contains 16 residues. Germline V gene lookup returns CDR1 SGHRS and CDR2 YFSETQ. The CDR3 DNA sequence: TGCGCCAGCAGTTTGAGACCTAGCGGGGGGGAAGAGACCCAGTACTTC. Amino acids: CASSLRPSGGEETQYF. Full variable domain (outside the CDR3, taken from reference TRBV5-1 and TRBJ2-5): KAGVTQTPRYLIKTRGQQVTLSCSPISGHRSVSWYQQTPGQGLQFLFEYFSETQRNKGNFPGRFSGRQFSNSRSEMNVSTLELGDSALYLCASSLRPSGGEETQYFGPGTRLLVL.

This clonotype was observed once. V and J are TRBV7-2 and TRBJ2-7; D remains unclear. Germline V gene lookup returns CDR1 SGHTA and CDR2 FQGNSA. Trimming shortened V by 0 bases and J by 6 bases, and 12 bases separated the two germline ends. The CDR3 contains 14 residues. CDR3 protein: CASSLAGLTSEQYF. The CDR3 DNA reads TGTGCCAGCAGCTTAGCCGGTCTGACATCCGAGCAGTACTTC.

This clonotype was counted at least ten times. The chain employs TRBV5-5 and TRBJ2-1; 10 bases align to TRBD2. This CDR3 is built from 15 residues. J gave up 5 bases and V 4 bases, and 6 bases lay outside the gene matches. Germline V CDR1 and CDR2: SGHKS, YYEKEE (reference sequence). This CDR3 is CASSLTSGINNEQFF. As DNA, the CDR3 is TGTGCCAGCAGCCTAACTAGCGGGATAAACAATGAGCAGTTCTTC.

Points on this clonotype: A much larger clone differs by one base, so this may be a read error. The V and J genes are TRBV5-1 and TRBJ1-2, with TRBD1 matching over 7 bases. CDR1 and CDR2 (germline): SGHRS, YFSETQ. The CDR3 length is 15 residues. For the CDR3, the DNA is TGCGCCAGCAGAGAGGGACAGCAAAGCAGCTATGGCCACACCTTC. Translation gives CASREGQQSSYGHTF.

This clonotype was seen many times. This chain connects TRBV7-9 to TRBJ1-1, with a possible D match to TRBD1 (5 bases). The CDR3 has 15 residues. Deletions cut 1 base from V and 2 bases from J, with 11 bases between. Germline V CDR1 and CDR2: SEHNR, FQNEAQ (reference sequence). The CDR3 DNA follows: TGTGCCAGCAGCTTAGTTGGGGGGGAAAACACTGAAGCTTTCTTT. Residues: CASSLVGGENTEAFF.

The chain carries TRBV4-1 and TRBJ2-5, with D perhaps TRBD2 (6 bases). The CDR3 length is 17 residues. The V and J ends lost 2 bases and 3 bases respectively, with 19 bases between them. The germline V gene encodes CDR1 MGHRA and CDR2 YSYEKL. The CDR3 loop reads CASSQNSRGEVKETQYF. In DNA form, the CDR3 reads TGCGCCAGCAGCCAAAACTCGAGAGGGGAGGTTAAAGAGACCCAGTACTTC.

The rearrangement uses TRBV7-9 and TRBJ1-2; 7 bases map to TRBD1. Per the germline V gene, CDR1 is SEHNR and CDR2 is FQNEAQ (reference sequence). The CDR3 is made up of 14 amino acids. Trimming at V came to 6 bases and at J to 2 bases, leaving 6 bases not matched to a gene. In nucleotides, the CDR3 is TGTGCCAGCAGGGCAGACAGGGCCAACTATGGCTACACCTTC. It yields the protein CASRADRANYGYTF.

Remarks on this clonotype: Since the CDR3 does not end with the conserved phenylalanine or tryptophan, this likely comes from a read error. The J gene is TRBJ1-1, the V gene TRBV7-9; D gene ambiguous. With 4 bases removed from V and 3 bases from J, the gap between germline ends came to 12 bases. The germline V gene has CDR1 SEHNR and CDR2 FQNEAQ (reference sequence). The CDR3 covers 14 residues. In nucleotides, the CDR3 is TGTGCCAGCAGCTCGGTTGGGCCGGACACTGAAGCTTTCTTG. Translated, it gives CASSSVGPDTEAFL.

The chain employs TRBV29-1 and TRBJ2-1; TRBD2 aligns across 13 bases. This CDR3 region has 22 residues. CDR1 and CDR2 (germline): SQVTM, ANQGSEA. CDR3 nucleotide sequence: TGCCCCCCTGCAGGGGGCAAAGGACTAGCGGGAGTCCTCAAGAGCTCCTACAATGAGCAGTTCTTC. It translates to CPPAGGKGLAGVLKSSYNEQFF.

The sample holds many counts of this clonotype. The chain employs TRBV6-5 and TRBJ2-7; D is undetermined. Germline V gene data show CDR1 as MNHEY and CDR2 as SVGAGI. Trimming took off 6 bases at V and 1 base at J, with 10 bases between the two ends. The CDR3 is 13 residues long. CDR3 sequence: CASSQGSSYEQYF. CDR3 bases: TGTGCCAGCAGCCAAGGAAGTTCCTACGAGCAGTACTTC.

The CDR3 here is CSARDNRGKDYTF. For the CDR3, the DNA is TGCAGTGCTAGAGATAACAGGGGAAAAGACTACACCTTC. The chain joins TRBV20-1 to TRBJ1-2, with 7 nucleotides matching TRBD1. Germline CDR1 is DFQATT and CDR2 is SNEGSKA (reference sequence). The CDR3 extends over 13 amino acids. Trimming cost V 0 bases and J 10 bases; bases outside gene matches: 8.

The chain joins TRBV27 to TRBJ2-2, with 8 bases aligning to TRBD1. The CDR3 loop spans 16 amino acids. Germline trimming cut 4 bases from V and 3 bases from J; bases unmatched to any gene: 7. Germline CDR1 MNHEY, CDR2 SMNVEV (reference sequence). The CDR3 bases are TGTGCCAGCAGTTCATCGACAGGGGACTACACCGGGGAGCTGTTTTTT. This translates into CASSSSTGDYTGELFF.

This clonotype was detected a few times. This chain connects TRBV12-5 to TRBJ2-3, with a tentative D call TRBD2 (5 bases). V lost 0 bases and J lost 0, with 16 bases in between. Germline loops: CDR1 LGHNT, CDR2 FRNRAP. The CDR3 extends over 18 amino acids. The CDR3 coding sequence is TGTGCTAGTGGTTTGGTACGGTCGGGATCCTTTAGCACAGATACGCAGTATTTT. Translating gives CASGLVRSGSFSTDTQYF.

This clonotype came up a few times. This chain links TRBV10-3 with TRBJ1-6; TRBD1 agrees at 8 bases. CDR1 and CDR2 from the germline V gene are ENHRY and SYGVKD. CDR3 length: 13 residues. The V segment lost 7 bases and the J segment 6 bases; nucleotides outside the gene matches: 2. Written as DNA, the CDR3 is TGTGCCATCACGGGACAGGTTAATTCACCCCTCCACTTT. This gives the protein CAITGQVNSPLHF.

This clonotype was picked up many times. The chain carries TRBV7-9 and TRBJ2-7; TRBD1 matches at 8 bases. Germline CDR1 SEHNR, CDR2 FQNEAQ (reference sequence). V was clipped by 4 bases and J by 2 bases; unmatched bases: 10. The CDR3 length is 16 residues. The CDR3 nucleotides read TGTGCCAGCAGCTCATCAACCGGGACAGGAGCCTACGAGCAGTACTTC. Protein sequence: CASSSSTGTGAYEQYF.

This clonotype has a handful of counts. The V gene is TRBV25-1, the J gene TRBJ1-2, with TRBD1 as a possible D gene (6 bases). The ends were cut back, 7 bases at V and 7 bases at J, with 19 bases in the middle. The CDR3 runs 14 residues. From germline, CDR1 is MGHDK and CDR2 SYGVNS. In DNA, the CDR3 is TGTGCCAGCAACGCCGGATGGGGGGGGGCTGGCTACACCTTC. Translation: CASNAGWGGAGYTF.

This clonotype came up many times. The V gene is TRBV5-6, the J gene TRBJ2-7; 10 bases match TRBD2. The CDR3 runs 15 residues. The V gene end was trimmed by 0 bases and the J gene end by 5 bases; junction bases not matched to a gene: 5. CDR1 SGHDT and CDR2 YYEEEE come from the germline V gene. The CDR3 DNA reads TGTGCCAGCAGCTTGGGGACTAGCGGTCGTGACGAGCAGTACTTC. Protein: CASSLGTSGRDEQYF.

For this clonotype: Mismatch with germline at one junction end may stem from a read error. The chain is built from TRBV5-5 and TRBJ1-2, with 8 bases aligning to TRBD1. The CDR3 runs to 14 residues. The V gene's germline CDR1 is SGHKS and CDR2 YYEKEE (reference sequence). The CDR3 DNA reads as TGTGCCAGCAACCAGGGGGCGGCGGTGGATGGCTACACCTTT. It is translated as CASNQGAAVDGYTF.

This clonotype was seen many times. The chain links TRBV12-3 or TRBV12-4 to TRBJ2-5, with no clear D. Trimming cost V 4 bases and J 1 base, with 10 bases left between them. The CDR3 has 14 residues. As DNA, the CDR3 is TGTGCCAGCAGTTCAGCCGGGTTCCAAGAGACCCAGTACTTC. Translating it yields CASSSAGFQETQYF.

The V gene is TRBV5-1, the J gene TRBJ1-1; D might be TRBD1 (5 bases). V dropped 0 bases and J dropped 11 bases, with 23 bases sitting between them. CDR1 is SGHRS and CDR2 is YFSETQ in the germline V gene. CDR3 size: 16 residues. The DNA for the CDR3 is TGCGCCAGCAGCTTGGGGTCGCTAGCGGGGGGTTTTCAGGCTTTCTTT. This encodes CASSLGSLAGGFQAFF.

The sample holds a few counts of this clonotype. V usage is TRBV20-1 and J usage is TRBJ2-7; perhaps D is TRBD1 or TRBD2 (5 bases each). The CDR3 spans 12 residues. Germline V lookup: CDR1 DFQATT, CDR2 SNEGSKA (reference sequence). The CDR3 coding sequence is TGCAGCGTGGGACGCCTCTCCTACGAGCAGTACTTC. Translation gives CSVGRLSYEQYF.

This clonotype was observed many times. The chain is built from TRBV12-3 or TRBV12-4 and TRBJ2-7; 9 positions match TRBD1. The CDR3 spans 15 residues. The J segment lost 5 bases and the V segment lost 5 bases, leaving 10 bases of the junction unmatched. The CDR3 DNA reads as TGTGCCAGCAGTCCAGGACAGGGGAATCTTAACGAGCAGTACTTC. Translation gives CASSPGQGNLNEQYF.

The chain couples TRBV11-2 to TRBJ1-3; no firm D call. V gave up 4 bases and J gave up 0 bases, with 19 bases separating them. Germline V gene lookup returns CDR1 SGHAT and CDR2 FQNNGV. The CDR3 extends over 18 amino acids. The CDR3 protein is CASSSSKTPIVSGNTIYF. Written as DNA, the CDR3 is TGTGCCAGCAGCTCGTCTAAAACACCAATCGTCTCTGGAAACACCATATATTTT.

This clonotype was counted ten times or more. V and J are TRBV12-3 or TRBV12-4 and TRBJ2-2; D remains unclear. This CDR3 spans 14 amino acids. Trimming removed 5 bases from V and 0 bases from J, with 7 bases in between. The CDR3: CASSVDANTGELFF. Here the CDR3 DNA reads TGTGCCAGCAGTGTCGATGCGAACACCGGGGAGCTGTTTTTT.

This clonotype was seen a few times. V is TRBV27 and J is TRBJ1-2; no clear D gene. The V gene's germline CDR1 is MNHEY and CDR2 SMNVEV (reference sequence). V was trimmed by 6 bases and J by 4 bases, leaving 12 bases between them. CDR3 length: 13 amino acids. CDR3 sequence: CASRPISIYGYTF. CDR3 sequence (DNA): TGTGCCAGCAGGCCTATAAGTATCTATGGCTACACCTTC.

The chain employs TRBV24-1 and TRBJ2-1; 7 bases line up with TRBD2. The trim removed 4 bases at V and 6 bases at J, leaving 5 bases unmatched. Germline CDR1 is KGHDR and CDR2 is SFDVKD. This CDR3 contains 14 residues. The CDR3 DNA is TGTGCCACCAGTGACGAGAGCGGGGTCAATGAGCAGTTCTTC. It yields the protein CATSDESGVNEQFF.